This T cell receptor (beta chain) was obtained from a study of T cell repertoires in cytomegalovirus infection. Across the study: Signatures in public TCR beta sequences pointed to both CMV infection and matching HLA type. Findings and caveats of the study: People with CMV and the relevant HLA were identified by cumulative public TCR beta family frequency. It was HLA-C-restricted CMV-specific TCR beta clonotypes that dominated the response ex vivo.

This CDR3 spans 15 amino acids. Germline V CDR1 and CDR2: SGHNT, YYREEE (reference sequence). J lost 6 bases, V lost 2 bases, and 7 bases had no gene match. With regard to this clonotype: The antigen remains undetermined.

TCRdb called the reads again in MiXCR, with one record for every CDR3 protein. The sample holds around 530,000 distinct CDR3 sequences, more than 25% seen once. The receptor was derived from a human donor in good health (CMV status not recorded). Some clones in this sample may be carry-over from other donors' samples. The specimen sequenced was PBMCs. The chain is built from TRBV5-4 and TRBJ2-2, with 7 bases identical to TRBD1. The CDR3 here is CASSFDRVRAGELFF. DNA for the CDR3: TGTGCCAGCAGCTTCGACAGGGTGAGGGCCGGGGAGCTGTTTTTT.